The TCR beta chain under discussion was sequenced for a study of OX40 agonist ivuxolimab in advanced cancers. Baseline was the first blood sampling point, followed by cycle 4 day 1 and cycle 7 day 1. This CDR3 is 13 amino acids long. The V gene's germline CDR1 is MNHEY and CDR2 SVGAGI. Trimming left V 5 bases short and J 4 bases short, with 11 bases between. Using immunoSEQ multiplex PCR, the repertoire was profiled, and TCRdb retains in-frame clones only, with some absent. The sample lists about 47,000 clones, approximately 80% occurring once. J is TRBJ1-1 and V is TRBV6-5; the D gene is possibly TRBD1 (6 bases). The sequenced sample was CD4+ or CD8+ T cells sorted from blood, obtained in a trial of the OX40 agonist ivuxolimab. This TCR was sampled from an adult with an advanced solid tumor such as melanoma, head and neck, liver or kidney cancer. CDR3 region: CASSTGPGTEAFF. The CDR3 region has the DNA TGTGCCAGCAGTACAGGGCCGGGCACTGAAGCTTTCTTT.